The 10 T cell receptor beta chains reported below all come from one sample, sequenced in a study of shared clonotypes between healthy human individuals. TCRdb's copy holds only in-frame clones and misses some; the assay was immunoSEQ multiplex PCR. The sample records about 2 million clones, 90% to 95% being singletons. Sequencing was performed on naive CD4+ T cells sorted from blood. Described subset: CD45RA+ positively selected. The source of these receptors is a young man in good health.

This rearrangement joins TRBV5-4 to TRBJ2-7; TRBD2 is a possible D gene (6 bases). Germline V lookup: CDR1 SGHNT, CDR2 YYREEE (reference sequence). V lost 6 bases and J lost 0, with 19 bases in between. The length of the CDR3 is 16 residues. The CDR3, as DNA: TGTGCCAGCATGCTTTCTCCAACTAGCCGCTCCTACGAGCAGTACTTC. Amino acid sequence: CASMLSPTSRSYEQYF.

The chain links TRBV11-2 to TRBJ1-5; possibly TRBD1 for D (6 bases). V lost 4 bases and J lost 3, with 10 bases in between. Germline V gene data show CDR1 as SGHAT and CDR2 as FQNNGV. The CDR3 runs to 14 residues. The chain's CDR3 is CASSSQGNNQPQHF. The CDR3 DNA is TGTGCCAGCAGCTCCCAGGGGAACAATCAGCCCCAGCATTTT.

As to this clone: At the DNA level, this CDR3 is encoded by other sequences in the same sample as well. V gene TRBV7-9 combines with J gene TRBJ1-2; D not certain. The CDR3 runs to 12 residues. Germline loops: CDR1 SEHNR, CDR2 FQNEAQ (reference sequence). The V and J ends lost 3 bases and 2 bases respectively, with 4 bases between them. The CDR3 reads CASSFSNYGYTF. CDR3 DNA: TGTGCCAGCAGCTTCAGCAACTATGGCTACACCTTC.

Comments on this clone: This sample also contains other DNA sequences that code for the same CDR3. The V gene is TRBV5-1, the J gene TRBJ2-7, with TRBD1 matching 9 bases. The CDR3 sequence is 14 residues long. CDR1 is SGHRS, CDR2 YFSETQ, per germline. The J segment lost 6 bases and the V segment lost 4 bases, leaving 8 bases of the junction unmatched. CDR3 nucleotide sequence: TGCGCCAGCAGCCCGGGACAGGGTCTAGGCGAGCAGTACTTC. This translates into CASSPGQGLGEQYF.

The chain recombines TRBV2 with TRBJ2-3, with D maybe TRBD1 (6 bases). The V end was cut by 4 bases, the J end by 6 bases, with 11 bases between. Germline V gene sequence: CDR1 SNHLY, CDR2 FYNNEI. This CDR3 has 13 residues. CDR3 coding DNA: TGTGCCAGCAGTGGACAGGTAGTGGATACGCAGTATTTT. Amino acid sequence: CASSGQVVDTQYF.

Comment on this clone: Germline and junction disagree at one end, which may indicate a read error. The chain links TRBV10-3 to TRBJ1-5, with TRBD1 matching over 7 bases. This CDR3 is built from 13 residues. Germline V lookup: CDR1 ENHRY, CDR2 SYGVKD. CDR3 sequence: CAISGSSGQRQHF. CDR3 DNA: TGTGCCATCAGTGGATCGTCGGGACAGCGCCAGCATTTT.

This sequence joins TRBV5-1 and TRBJ1-6; no clear D. V was trimmed by 0 bases and J by 9 bases, leaving 16 bases between them. This CDR3 comprises 16 residues. Germline values: CDR1 SGHRS, CDR2 YFSETQ. The CDR3 spells CASSLAIGRFGSPLHF. CDR3 sequence (DNA): TGCGCCAGCAGCTTGGCCATAGGGAGGTTCGGTTCACCCCTCCACTTT.

The V gene is TRBV25-1, the J gene TRBJ2-6, with 9 bases identical to TRBD2. CDR3 size: 16 residues. Per germline, CDR1 MGHDK and CDR2 SYGVNS. V shed 3 bases, J shed 3 bases, and the junction held 3 bases outside the gene matches. The DNA of the CDR3 is TGTGCCAGCAGTGATAGCGGGAGAGGTGGGGCCAACGTCCTGACTTTC. It translates to CASSDSGRGGANVLTF.

The J gene is TRBJ1-1, the V gene TRBV7-3; the match to TRBD1 covers 7 bases. The CDR3 has 14 amino acids. Germline V lookup: CDR1 SGHTA, CDR2 FQGTGA. Trimming took 4 bases from V and 3 from J; bases not matched to a gene: 5. The CDR3 reads CASSSRGGHTEAFF. CDR3 nucleotides: TGTGCCAGCAGCTCAAGAGGGGGCCACACTGAAGCTTTCTTT. The variable domain in full, with the rest retrieved from reference TRBV7-3 and TRBJ1-1, is GAGVSQTPSNKVTEKGKYVELRCDPISGHTALYWYRQSLGQGPEFLIYFQGTGAADDSGLPNDRFFAVRPEGSVSTLKIQRTERGDSAVYLCASSSRGGHTEAFFGQGTRLTVV.

For the CDR3, the DNA is TGTGCCAGCAGCTTGGCAGGGATCAACGTCCTGACTTTC. Encoded protein: CASSLAGINVLTF. The chain employs TRBV5-4 and TRBJ2-6; maybe TRBD1 (5 bases). With 0 bases removed from V and 9 bases from J, the gap between germline ends came to 7 bases. Germline V lookup: CDR1 SGHNT, CDR2 YYREEE (reference sequence). The CDR3 totals 13 residues.